Below are 21 T cell receptor beta chains sequenced from a single sample in a study of naive and memory T cell subsets. For blood and skin samples, reverse transcription used TCR alpha and beta constant primers. One entry per CDR3 protein, called by TCRdb with MiXCR from the 5' RACE reads. The table has 20,000 to 25,000 distinct CDR3 sequences, 3.5% to 5% seen once. Adult healthy volunteers gave 2.5 ml peripheral blood for whole-blood RNA. The receptors were gathered from a male donor in good health.

This clonotype was recorded many times. The rearrangement uses TRBV7-2 and TRBJ2-1; TRBD2 matches 12 bases. CDR3 length: 15 amino acids. Unmatched junction bases numbered 8, after V lost 5 bases and J lost 9 bases. Germline loops: CDR1 SGHTA, CDR2 FQGNSA. The CDR3 DNA is TGTGCCAGCAGCCCCCCTAGCGGGGGGGTGGGTGAGCAGTTCTTC. Amino acid sequence: CASSPPSGGVGEQFF.

In its sample, this clonotype was seen many times. The chain combines TRBV4-1 with TRBJ2-7, with D possibly called TRBD1 or TRBD2 (5 bases each). This CDR3 comprises 19 residues. V was shortened by 1 base and J by 8 bases, with 30 bases between the two germline ends. Looked up from germline, CDR1 is MGHRA and CDR2 is YSYEKL. The CDR3 sequence is CASSQAVGDAAPRLQQQYF. In DNA form, the CDR3 reads TGCGCCAGCAGCCAAGCGGTGGGGGACGCCGCTCCACGGCTGCAACAGCAGTACTTC.

This clonotype was seen repeatedly, ten times or more. V and J are TRBV6-2 or TRBV6-3 and TRBJ2-7; no reliable D call. CDR1 is MNHEY and CDR2 is SVGEGT in the germline V gene. Trimming shortened V by 6 bases and J by 0 bases, and 6 bases separated the two germline ends. CDR3 length: 12 residues. The CDR3 nucleotides are TGTGCCAGCAGCCACAGCTCCTACGAGCAGTACTTC. Translated: CASSHSSYEQYF.

This clonotype was detected many times. The chain combines TRBV11-2 with TRBJ2-3; D might be TRBD2 (5 bases). The V end was cut by 1 base, the J end by 1 base, with 9 bases between. Germline V gene data show CDR1 as SGHAT and CDR2 as FQNNGV. The CDR3 has 15 amino acids. The CDR3 nucleotides are TGTGCCAGCAGCTTAGGGGAGTTAGGCACAGATACGCAGTATTTT. Its protein product is CASSLGELGTDTQYF.

In this sample, this clonotype turned up many times. This chain connects TRBV6-5 to TRBJ1-1; D is ambiguous. V was clipped by 5 bases and J by 6 bases, with 10 bases between them. The CDR3 contains 12 residues. Germline CDR1 MNHEY, CDR2 SVGAGI. CDR3 nucleotides: TGTGCCAGCAGTCCAAGTGGATCTGAAGCTTTCTTT. This translates into CASSPSGSEAFF.

This clonotype was recorded at least ten times. The chain uses TRBV6-5 and TRBJ1-1; tentatively, D is TRBD1 (6 bases). Looked up from germline, CDR1 is MNHEY and CDR2 is SVGAGI. V was shortened by 6 bases and J by 5 bases, with 10 bases between the two germline ends. The CDR3 is 12 residues long. The CDR3 sequence: CASRMTGTEAFF. The CDR3 coding sequence is TGTGCCAGCAGAATGACAGGAACTGAAGCTTTCTTT.

The table lists this clonotype with many counts. The chain links TRBV20-1 to TRBJ1-1; 9 nucleotides match TRBD1. Germline trimming cut 4 bases from V and 3 bases from J; bases unmatched to any gene: 6. There are 14 residues in the CDR3. CDR1 is DFQATT, CDR2 SNEGSKA, per germline (reference sequence). CDR3 DNA: TGCAGTGCTAAGGGCGACAGGGGGTACACTGAAGCTTTCTTT. Its translation is CSAKGDRGYTEAFF.

This clonotype was observed many times. The chain is built from TRBV9 and TRBJ2-2; D is perhaps TRBD1 (6 bases). Looked up from germline, CDR1 is SGDLS and CDR2 is YYNGEE. The V and J ends lost 0 bases and 5 bases respectively, with 14 bases between them. CDR3 length: 16 amino acids. CDR3 DNA sequence: TGTGCCAGCAGCGTAGGTCCAGGGGATGGGACCGGGGAGCTGTTTTTT. It translates to CASSVGPGDGTGELFF.

This clonotype was seen at least ten times. This chain links TRBV29-1 with TRBJ2-5; the match to TRBD1 covers 9 bases. The CDR3 has 13 residues. The V segment lost 7 bases and the J segment 5 bases; nucleotides outside the gene matches: 8. The germline V gene encodes CDR1 SQVTM and CDR2 ANQGSEA. As DNA, the CDR3 is TGCAGCGCCGCCCCGGGGACAGGGGAGACCCAGTACTTC. Translated, it gives CSAAPGTGETQYF.

Many counts were recorded for this clonotype. This chain joins TRBV29-1 and TRBJ2-4; no reliable D call. Germline CDR1 and CDR2: SQVTM and ANQGSEA. Deletions cut 4 bases from V and 0 bases from J, with 10 bases between. There are 14 residues in the CDR3. The DNA for the CDR3 is TGCAGCGTTGGAGGTTCTACAGCCAAAAACATTCAGTACTTC. This encodes CSVGGSTAKNIQYF.

This clonotype was seen repeatedly, ten times or more. The rearrangement links TRBV20-1 to TRBJ1-5; D may be TRBD1 (5 bases). The CDR3 covers 12 residues. Germline V gene sequence: CDR1 DFQATT, CDR2 SNEGSKA (reference sequence). Deletions cut 6 bases from V and 8 bases from J, with 14 bases between. CDR3 nucleotide sequence: TGCAGTGCGACGGGACTCGGTAAGCCCCAGCATTTT. Translating it yields CSATGLGKPQHF.

This clonotype showed up many times. V and J are TRBV9 and TRBJ2-1, with 9 bases matching TRBD2. The length of the CDR3 is 17 residues. V lost 3 bases, J lost 6 bases, and 13 bases stayed unmatched. Germline lookup yields CDR1 SGDLS and CDR2 YYNGEE. Here the CDR3 reads CASSAKSLAGARNEQFF. As DNA, the CDR3 is TGTGCCAGCAGCGCGAAGAGCTTAGCGGGGGCGCGCAATGAGCAGTTCTTC.

This clonotype was seen at least ten times. The genes are TRBV9 and TRBJ2-1; no clear D. Germline V gene lookup returns CDR1 SGDLS and CDR2 YYNGEE. V lost 6 bases and J 5 bases, leaving 12 bases between the germline ends. CDR3 length: 13 residues. The CDR3 bases are TGTGCCAGCACCGCCCAAGGGAACAATGAGCAGTTCTTC. Its translation is CASTAQGNNEQFF.

With respect to this clonotype: A much larger clone differs from this one at a single base, so this may be a read error. CDR3 in DNA: TGTGTCAGCGACAGGGGCTCCTACGAGCAGTACTTC. Its translation: CVSDRGSYEQYF. The rearrangement links TRBV28 to TRBJ2-7, with 8 bases fitting TRBD1. This CDR3 region has 12 residues. The V gene's germline CDR1 is MDHEN and CDR2 SYDVKM.

Many counts were recorded for this clonotype. This chain joins TRBV29-1 and TRBJ1-2, with D maybe TRBD1 (6 bases). This CDR3 spans 13 amino acids. Germline V gene data show CDR1 as SQVTM and CDR2 as ANQGSEA. V shed 4 bases and J shed 6 bases, with 15 bases lying between them. CDR3 amino acids: CSVVTLGANGYTF. In DNA, the CDR3 is TGCAGCGTTGTGACTTTGGGGGCTAATGGCTACACCTTC.

Many counts were recorded for this clonotype. The chain joins TRBV5-1 to TRBJ1-2, with D hard to call. Trimming took off 5 bases at V and 4 bases at J, with 12 bases between the two ends. The germline CDR1 and CDR2 sequences are SGHRS and YFSETQ. The CDR3 contains 13 residues. CDR3 DNA: TGCGCCAGCAGAATCAGCAGTTCCTATGGCTACACCTTC. Translating it yields CASRISSSYGYTF.

This clonotype came up many times. The gene calls are TRBV5-1 and TRBJ2-7; TRBD1 agrees at 7 bases. The CDR3 is 12 amino acids. Per the germline V gene, CDR1 is SGHRS and CDR2 is YFSETQ. The J segment lost 4 bases and the V segment lost 4 bases, leaving 2 bases of the junction unmatched. CDR3 coding DNA: TGCGCCAGCAGCGCACAGGGGTACGAGCAGTACTTC. Translated, it gives CASSAQGYEQYF.

This clonotype appeared many times. V is TRBV19 and J is TRBJ2-6; D unclear. The CDR3 has 14 residues. Germline V gives CDR1 LNHDA, CDR2 SQIVND (reference sequence). Trimming removed 1 base at V and 2 bases at J, with 3 bases between. CDR3 sequence (DNA): TGTGCCAGTAGTATAGTGGCTGGGGCCAACGTCCTGACTTTC. As protein: CASSIVAGANVLTF. Full variable domain (remainder filled in from reference TRBV19 and TRBJ2-6): DGGITQSPKYLFRKEGQNVTLSCEQNLNHDAMYWYRQDPGQGLRLIYYSQIVNDFQKGDIAEGYSVSREKKESFPLTVTSAQKNPTAFYLCASSIVAGANVLTFGAGSRLTVL.

In this sample, this clonotype turned up many times. The chain uses TRBV7-9 and TRBJ1-2, with 7 bases fitting TRBD1. J was trimmed by 7 bases and V by 8 bases; bases with no gene match: 10. Germline V gene sequence: CDR1 SEHNR, CDR2 FQNEAQ (reference sequence). The CDR3 totals 13 residues. The CDR3 nucleotides are TGTGCCAGCGCCGGACAGGCCGCCGTTGGCTACACCTTC. It encodes CASAGQAAVGYTF.

In its sample, this clonotype was seen many times. V usage is TRBV5-1 and J usage is TRBJ2-7, with D perhaps matching TRBD2 (6 bases). The CDR3 runs to 14 residues. The V end was cut by 4 bases, the J end by 4 bases, with 15 bases between. Per the germline V gene, CDR1 is SGHRS and CDR2 is YFSETQ. CDR3 DNA sequence: TGCGCCAGCAGCCGACGGGAGTTTGGGTACGAGCAGTACTTC. Translation gives CASSRREFGYEQYF.

The sample holds many counts of this clonotype. This chain connects TRBV18 to TRBJ1-5, with 8 bases aligning to TRBD1. Trimming took 3 bases from V and 6 from J; bases not matched to a gene: 4. Germline CDR1 reads KGHSH; CDR2 reads LQKENI. The CDR3 is 14 amino acids. CDR3 DNA: TGTGCCAGCTCACCCGACAGGGGAGGTCAGCCCCAGCATTTT. Translation: CASSPDRGGQPQHF.